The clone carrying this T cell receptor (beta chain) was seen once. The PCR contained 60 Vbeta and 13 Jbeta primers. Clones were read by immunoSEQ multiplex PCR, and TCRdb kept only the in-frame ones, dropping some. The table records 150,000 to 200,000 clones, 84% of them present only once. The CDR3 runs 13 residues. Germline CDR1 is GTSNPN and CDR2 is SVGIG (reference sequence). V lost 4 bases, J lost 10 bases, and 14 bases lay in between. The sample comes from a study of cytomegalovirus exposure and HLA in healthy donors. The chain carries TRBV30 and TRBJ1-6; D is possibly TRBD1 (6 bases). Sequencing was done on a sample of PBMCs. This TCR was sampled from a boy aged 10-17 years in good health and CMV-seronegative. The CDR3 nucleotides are TGTGCCTGGAATAGCGGGGGGCGGTCACCCCTCCACTTT. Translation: CAWNSGGRSPLHF.